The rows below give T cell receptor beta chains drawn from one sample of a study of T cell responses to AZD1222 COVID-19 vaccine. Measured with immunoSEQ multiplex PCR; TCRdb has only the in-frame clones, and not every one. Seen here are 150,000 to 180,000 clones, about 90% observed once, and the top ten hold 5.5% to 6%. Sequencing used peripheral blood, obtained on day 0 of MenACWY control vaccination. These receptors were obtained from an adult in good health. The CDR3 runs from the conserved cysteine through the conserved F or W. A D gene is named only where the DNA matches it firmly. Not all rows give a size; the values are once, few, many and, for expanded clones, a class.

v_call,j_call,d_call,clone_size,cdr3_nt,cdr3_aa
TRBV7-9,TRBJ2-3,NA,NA,TGTGCCAGCAGCTTTACACGGGGCACAGATACGCAGTATTTT,CASSFTRGTDTQYF
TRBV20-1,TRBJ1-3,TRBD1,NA,TGCAGTGCTAGTCCTAGGACAGGGATTTTCGGAAACACCATATATTTT,CSASPRTGIFGNTIYF
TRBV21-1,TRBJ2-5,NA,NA,TGTGCCAGCAGCAAAGGGACAGACCAAGAGACCCAGTACTTC,CASSKGTDQETQYF
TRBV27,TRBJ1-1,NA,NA,TGTGCCAGCAGTTTCGGACAGATGTTTGAAGCTTTCTTT,CASSFGQMFEAFF
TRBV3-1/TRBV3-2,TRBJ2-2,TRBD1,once,TGTGCCAGCAGCCAACAGGGGGCGAACACCGGGGAGCTGTTTTTT,CASSQQGANTGELFF
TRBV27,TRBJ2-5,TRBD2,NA,TGTGCCAGCGCATCCGGGGCCGTACTAGCGGGACCCCGAGAGACCCAGTACTTC,CASASGAVLAGPRETQYF
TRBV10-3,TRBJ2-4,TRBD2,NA,TGTGCCATCAGTGCTAGCGGGAGGGAAAACATTCAGTACTTC,CAISASGRENIQYF
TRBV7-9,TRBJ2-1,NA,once,TGTGCCAGCAGCCCATCTGAGACCGTGCAGTTCTTC,CASSPSETVQFF
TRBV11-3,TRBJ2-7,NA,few,TGTGCCAGCAGCTGGCTGGGATCCGGCTCCTACGAGCAGTACTTC,CASSWLGSGSYEQYF
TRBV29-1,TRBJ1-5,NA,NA,TGCAGCGTTGGAAGGGGCGACGGCAATCAGCCCCAGCATTTT,CSVGRGDGNQPQHF
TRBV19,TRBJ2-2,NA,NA,TGTGCCAGTAGTATAGGTGGCCCCGGGGAGCTGTTTTTT,CASSIGGPGELFF
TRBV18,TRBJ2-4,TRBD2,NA,TGTGCCAGCTCACCAGAACTAGCGGGGCAAAACATTCAGTACTTC,CASSPELAGQNIQYF
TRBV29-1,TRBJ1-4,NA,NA,TGCAGCGTTGAACCCCAGGACAGCGAAAAACTGTTTTTT,CSVEPQDSEKLFF
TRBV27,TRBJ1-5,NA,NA,TGTGCCAGCAGTTTCGGTCAGTCCAATCAGCCCCAGCATTTT,CASSFGQSNQPQHF
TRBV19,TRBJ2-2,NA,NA,TGTGCCAGCCGAGGAGTGGACACCGGGGAGCTGTTTTTT,CASRGVDTGELFF
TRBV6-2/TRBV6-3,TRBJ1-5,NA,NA,TGTGCCAGCAGTCTGCCAGGACAGATACAAGGGGCCCAGCATTTT,CASSLPGQIQGAQHF
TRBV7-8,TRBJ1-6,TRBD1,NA,TGTGCCAGCAGCGCACCGGGACAGGGGCTCCATTCACCCCTCCACTTT,CASSAPGQGLHSPLHF
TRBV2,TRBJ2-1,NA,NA,TGTGCCAGCAGTGCGGAGCGCTCGAGCTCCTACAATGAGCAGTTCTTC,CASSAERSSSYNEQFF
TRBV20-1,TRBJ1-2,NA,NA,TGCAGTGCTAGAGTCGACAGTCCAACCTTC,CSARVDSPTF
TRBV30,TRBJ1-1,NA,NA,TGTGCCTGGAGTGGACGGACACTTAACACTGAAGCTTTCTTT,CAWSGRTLNTEAFF
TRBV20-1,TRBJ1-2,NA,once,TGCAGTGCTAGAGATAGACCCGGCTACACCTTC,CSARDRPGYTF
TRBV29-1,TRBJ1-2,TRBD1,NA,TGCAGCGTTGGGGACAGGGGTGGCTATGGCTACACCTTC,CSVGDRGGYGYTF
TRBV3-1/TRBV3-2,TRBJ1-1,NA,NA,TGTGCCAGCAGCCTCGGCGGAGGGCACACTGAAGCTTTCTTT,CASSLGGGHTEAFF
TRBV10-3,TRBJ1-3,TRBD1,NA,TGTGCCTGCGGCGGGACAGGGGCTGGAAACACCATATATTTT,CACGGTGAGNTIYF
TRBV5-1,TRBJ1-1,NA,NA,TGCGCCAGCAGCGAGGGAAACCTGAACACTGAAGCTTTCTTT,CASSEGNLNTEAFF
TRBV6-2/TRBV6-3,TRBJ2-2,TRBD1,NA,TGTGCCAGCAGTTACTTGTCCAGGGGGCTAACCGGGGAGCTGTTTTTT,CASSYLSRGLTGELFF
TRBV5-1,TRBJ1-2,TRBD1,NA,TGCGCCAGCAGCGAGGGACAGTACTCCGATTTGTATGGCTACACCTTC,CASSEGQYSDLYGYTF
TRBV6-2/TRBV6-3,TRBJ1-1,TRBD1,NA,TGTGCCAGCAGTTACCAAGGACAGGGGCGGGTCGGCACTGAAGCTTTCTTT,CASSYQGQGRVGTEAFF
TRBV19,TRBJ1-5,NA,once,TGTGCCAGTAGTGCAATGCCAGCCGACAATCAGCCCCAGCATTTT,CASSAMPADNQPQHF
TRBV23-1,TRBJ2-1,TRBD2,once,TGCGCCAGCAGTCAAGGGACAGGGCTAGCGGGGGGGCTCTACAATGAGCAGTTCTTC,CASSQGTGLAGGLYNEQFF
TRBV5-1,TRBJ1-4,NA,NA,TGCGCCAGCAGCCCCACCGCCTTTTCGTCAACTAATGAAAAACTGTTTTTT,CASSPTAFSSTNEKLFF
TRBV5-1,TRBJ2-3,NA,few,TGCGCCAGCCGCCTAGGCACAGATACGCAGTATTTT,CASRLGTDTQYF
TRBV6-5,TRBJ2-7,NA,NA,TGTGCCAGCAGCATACGATGGGGCTACGAGCAGTACTTC,CASSIRWGYEQYF
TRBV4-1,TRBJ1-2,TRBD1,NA,TGCGCCAGCAGCCACCCGGGACAGGGGCCGGACTATGGCTACACCTTC,CASSHPGQGPDYGYTF
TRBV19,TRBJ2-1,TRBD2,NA,TGTGCCAGTAGTAGGCTAGCGGTCTTTAATGAGCAGTTCTTC,CASSRLAVFNEQFF
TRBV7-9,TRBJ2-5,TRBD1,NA,TGTGCCAGCAGCGTCGGACAGGGTATCGGAGAGACCCAGTACTTC,CASSVGQGIGETQYF
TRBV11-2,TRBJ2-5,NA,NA,TGTGCCAGCAGCGGCGAGGGCCAGTACTTC,CASSGEGQYF
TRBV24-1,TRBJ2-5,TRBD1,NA,TGTGCCACCAGTGATTCCCCAGGGGGCATGAGAGAGACCCAGTACTTC,CATSDSPGGMRETQYF
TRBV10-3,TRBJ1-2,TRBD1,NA,TGTGCCATCAGCACAGGGGGAGGGAACTATGGCTACACCTTC,CAISTGGGNYGYTF
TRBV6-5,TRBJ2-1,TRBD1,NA,TGTGCCAGCAACCGTGACAGGGGATCCTACAATGAGCAGTTCTTC,CASNRDRGSYNEQFF
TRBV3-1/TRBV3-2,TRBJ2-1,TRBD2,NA,TGTGCCAGCAGCTTGCGGGAGAGCGGTGAGCAGTTCTTC,CASSLRESGEQFF
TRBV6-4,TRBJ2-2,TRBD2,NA,TGTGCCAGCAGGGGAACTAGCGGGGGAGCCGGGGAGCTGTTTTTT,CASRGTSGGAGELFF
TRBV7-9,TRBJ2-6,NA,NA,TGTGCCAGCAGCCTCCGAGTCTCTGGGGCCAACGTCCTGACTTTC,CASSLRVSGANVLTF
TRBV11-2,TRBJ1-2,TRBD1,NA,TGTGCCAGCAGCACTCACAGGGGGCCGGAGGGCTACACCTTC,CASSTHRGPEGYTF
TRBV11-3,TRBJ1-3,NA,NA,TGTGCCAGCAGCGCCGGTGGCGCAACGCCGCATGGAAACACCATATATTTT,CASSAGGATPHGNTIYF